The 10 T cell receptor beta chains presented below share a single source sample, sequenced in a study of blood T cell repertoires in COVID-19. Sequenced by immunoSEQ multiplex PCR; TCRdb stores in-frame clones only, minus some. The table shows approximately 350,000 clones, with around four fifths occurring only once. Sequenced input: peripheral blood. Receptors were obtained from a man aged 25-45 years with active or convalescent COVID-19.

The chain has TRBV27 and TRBJ2-7, with 10 bases matching TRBD1. The CDR3 spans 15 residues. V trimming: 8 bases; J trimming: 3 bases; junction bases outside the gene matches: 10. Per the germline V gene, CDR1 is MNHEY and CDR2 is SMNVEV (reference sequence). CDR3 coding DNA: TGTGCCAGCGTGCGTTTGGGGACAGGGGACTACGAGCAGTACTTC. Translated, it gives CASVRLGTGDYEQYF.

This clone was observed a few times. The CDR3 loop reads CASSSGGAGGANVLTF. CDR3 DNA: TGTGCCAGCTCTAGCGGGGGGGCCGGTGGGGCCAACGTCCTGACTTTC. The rearrangement joins TRBV7-2 to TRBJ2-6; 12 nucleotides match TRBD2. CDR1 SGHTA and CDR2 FQGNSA come from the germline V gene. CDR3 length: 16 residues. J gave up 3 bases and V 8 bases, and 5 bases lay outside the gene matches.

This chain connects TRBV19 to TRBJ2-3; no clear D. The CDR3 loop spans 15 amino acids. The ends were cut back, 6 bases at V and 1 base at J, with 14 bases in the middle. CDR1 is LNHDA and CDR2 is SQIVND in the germline V gene (reference sequence). The CDR3 is CASSTLQDRTDTQYF. The CDR3 DNA reads as TGTGCCAGTAGCACCCTCCAGGATCGCACAGATACGCAGTATTTT.

This rearrangement joins TRBV6-5 to TRBJ2-5; possible D gene TRBD2, 6 bases. V shed 2 bases and J shed 7 bases, with 11 bases lying between them. Germline CDR1 and CDR2: MNHEY and SVGAGI. The CDR3 has 13 residues. The CDR3, as DNA: TGTGCCAGCAGTTACCGGGAGACCGGGACCCAGTACTTC. It codes for CASSYRETGTQYF.

The chain employs TRBV25-1 and TRBJ1-5; no firm D call. V lost 4 bases, J lost 2 bases, and 12 bases lay in between. Per the germline V gene, CDR1 is MGHDK and CDR2 is SYGVNS. The CDR3 sequence is 15 residues long. In DNA form, the CDR3 reads TGTGCCAGCAGTGGGACCCAAGCGGGCAATCAGCCCCAGCATTTT. This gives the protein CASSGTQAGNQPQHF.

The rearrangement links TRBV25-1 to TRBJ2-7, with D tentatively TRBD1 (6 bases). The CDR3 is 16 amino acids. CDR1 MGHDK and CDR2 SYGVNS come from the germline V gene. V was pared by 3 bases and J by 2 bases, with 17 bases between. The CDR3 sequence: CASSDLVGTKPYEQYF. The CDR3 nucleotides are TGTGCCAGCAGTGACCTTGTGGGGACAAAACCCTACGAGCAGTACTTC.

This clone showed up just once. The V gene is TRBV6-2 or TRBV6-3, the J gene TRBJ2-7; the match to TRBD1 covers 9 bases. V lost 2 bases to trimming and J lost 3 bases; unmatched junction nucleotides: 5. The CDR3 has 15 amino acids. CDR1 is MNHEY, CDR2 SVGEGT, per germline. CDR3 region: CASSYRGQGHYEQYF. Written as DNA, the CDR3 is TGTGCCAGCAGTTACCGGGGACAGGGCCACTACGAGCAGTACTTC.

The chain carries TRBV12-3 or TRBV12-4 and TRBJ1-2; 7 bases are shared with TRBD1. Germline trimming cut 10 bases from V and 4 bases from J; bases unmatched to any gene: 6. The CDR3 totals 12 residues. The CDR3 DNA reads TGTGCCACTCGGGACAGATTCTATGGCTACACCTTC. Encoded protein: CATRDRFYGYTF.

The chain is built from TRBV10-3 and TRBJ2-3; tentatively, D is TRBD2 (6 bases). The CDR3 has 15 residues. V lost 7 bases to trimming and J lost 0 bases, with 14 bases between them. Germline CDR1 ENHRY, CDR2 SYGVKD. In DNA, the CDR3 is TGTGCCATCAAAGGGGCCGGGACTAGCACAGATACGCAGTATTTT. It encodes CAIKGAGTSTDTQYF.

The CDR3 nucleotides read TGTGCCAGCGAAACTTCCTGGCGGGGGCTGACAGATACGCAGTATTTT. This codes for CASETSWRGLTDTQYF. The V gene is TRBV7-9, the J gene TRBJ2-3; the D gene is possibly TRBD2 (7 bases). Germline CDR1 is SEHNR and CDR2 is FQNEAQ (reference sequence). The CDR3 is 16 residues long. The V and J ends lost 8 bases and 3 bases respectively, with 21 bases between them.